This TCR beta chain was captured by sequencing in a study of human T cells and chemical hapten exposure. The sample's time point: patch test 3, about 24 weeks after DPC sensitization. Sample treatment: therapeutic diphenylcyclopropenone sensitization with weekly scalp DPC. The study's library attached unique molecular identifiers to single cDNA molecules. One entry per CDR3 protein, called by TCRdb with MiXCR from the RACE reads. The table includes 90,000 to 110,000 distinct CDR3 sequences, roughly a third detected once. This clonotype was seen more than once but under ten times. The CDR3 spans 12 residues. The germline V gene encodes CDR1 MNHNY and CDR2 SVGAGI (reference sequence). The germline V and J ends were trimmed by 2 bases and 6 bases, with 8 bases remaining between them.

The material sequenced was whole blood, taken in connection with sensitization to the hapten diphenylcyclopropenone (DPC). The chain uses TRBV6-6 and TRBJ2-7, with a possible D match to TRBD2 (6 bases). This receptor was identified in a man aged 40-49 years with alopecia areata. Some clones in this sample may be carry-over from other donors' samples. The chain's CDR3 is CASSYGGSEQYF. As DNA, the CDR3 is TGTGCCAGCAGTTACGGGGGGAGCGAGCAGTACTTC.